The rows below give T cell receptor beta chains drawn from one sample of a study of T cell responses to AZD1222 COVID-19 vaccine. TCRdb's table, derived via immunoSEQ multiplex PCR, lists solely in-frame clones and lacks some. Of some 150,000 clones in the sample, under 95% are singletons; the top ten hold approximately 3.3%. The sequences come from peripheral blood, collected 28 days after the second AZD1222 dose. Source of these receptors: an adult who received the AZD1222 COVID-19 vaccine. The CDR3 runs from the conserved cysteine through the conserved F or W. The D gene is left open where the match is weak. The listing skips clone size in some rows; elsewhere it reads once, few, many or a size class.

j_call	d_call	clone_size	v_call	cdr3_nt	cdr3_aa
TRBJ2-7	TRBD1	-	TRBV10-2	TGCGCCAGCAGTGGGCGGGACAGGGGGCACGACGAGCAGTACTTC	CASSGRDRGHDEQYF
TRBJ2-2	TRBD2	once	TRBV9	TGTGCCAGCAGCGTGGTAGCGGGGAACACCGGGGAGCTGTTTTTT	CASSVVAGNTGELFF
TRBJ1-1	-	-	TRBV10-1	TGCGCCACCCAAAAAGGGGTGAACACTGAAGCTTTCTTT	CATQKGVNTEAFF
TRBJ2-3	TRBD2	-	TRBV7-2	TGTGCCAGCAGCTTAGTGACTAGCGGGAGGGGGATAGATACGCAGTATTTT	CASSLVTSGRGIDTQYF
TRBJ1-1	-	-	TRBV27	TGTGCCAGCAGTATACAGCCTTGGGGGGTTAATTCTGAAGCTTTCTTT	CASSIQPWGVNSEAFF
TRBJ2-7	-	-	TRBV21-1	TGTGCCAGGACTAGCACGACCTACGAGCAGTACTTC	CARTSTTYEQYF
TRBJ2-3	-	-	TRBV6-5	TGTGCCAGCAGGGACGATCTCACAGATACGCAGTATTTT	CASRDDLTDTQYF
TRBJ1-5	-	-	TRBV12-3/TRBV12-4	TGTGCCAGCAGTTTCGTTCCGCCCCAGCCCCAGCATTTT	CASSFVPPQPQHF
TRBJ2-7	TRBD2	-	TRBV2	TGTGCCAGCAAGAAGAGGACTAGCGGGTTTTATTACGAGCAGTACTTC	CASKKRTSGFYYEQYF
TRBJ2-4	TRBD1	-	TRBV15	TGTGCCACCAGCAGACTTAGACAGGGTGGTGGAAACATTCAGTACTTC	CATSRLRQGGGNIQYF
TRBJ1-1	-	-	TRBV2	TGTGCCAGCAGTGTTCGGGTGGGCACTGAAGCTTTCTTT	CASSVRVGTEAFF
TRBJ1-1	-	-	TRBV7-9	TGTGCCAGCAGCTTACAGGGGACGAACACTGAAGCTTTCTTT	CASSLQGTNTEAFF
TRBJ2-7	-	-	TRBV10-3	TGTGCCATCAGTGCAAGCGGAAGCTCCTACGAGCAGTACTTC	CAISASGSSYEQYF
TRBJ1-6	-	-	TRBV9	TGTGCCAGCAGCGCCGTCGACTGGTATAATTCACCCCTCCACTTT	CASSAVDWYNSPLHF
TRBJ1-1	TRBD1	-	TRBV27	TGTGCCAGCAGTCAACAGAGACAGGGGTGGAACACTGAAGCTTTCTTT	CASSQQRQGWNTEAFF
TRBJ1-5	-	-	TRBV5-1	TGCGCCAGCAGCTTTGAAGGGGCCAATCAGCCCCAGCATTTT	CASSFEGANQPQHF
TRBJ1-5	-	-	TRBV19	TGTGCCAGTGGGACGGATAGCAATCAGCCCCAGCATTTT	CASGTDSNQPQHF
TRBJ2-7	TRBD2	few	TRBV19	TGTGCCAGTAGCGTACCTAGCGGGAGTTTCCACGAGCAGTACTTC	CASSVPSGSFHEQYF
TRBJ1-1	-	-	TRBV24-1	TGTGCCACCAGGGGGGTCGAGAACACTGAAGCTTTCTTT	CATRGVENTEAFF